Below, 31 T cell receptor beta chains from the same sample are listed, as sequenced in a study of blood T cell repertoires in COVID-19. TCRdb's table, derived via immunoSEQ multiplex PCR, lists solely in-frame clones and lacks some. The data hold hundreds of thousands of clones, with roughly 87% observed a single time. The specimen was peripheral blood. The receptor source for this set is a woman younger than 30 who had recovered from COVID-19.

This clone was counted a few times. The genes are TRBV10-3 and TRBJ1-1; 9 bases fit TRBD1. Germline V lookup: CDR1 ENHRY, CDR2 SYGVKD. The CDR3 extends over 16 amino acids. V trimming: 6 bases; J trimming: 5 bases; junction bases outside the gene matches: 13. The CDR3 nucleotides are TGTGCCATCAGGAAACATTACCAGGGACAGGGAACTGAAGCTTTCTTT. Protein sequence: CAIRKHYQGQGTEAFF.

This chain uses TRBV30 with TRBJ2-7; tentatively, D is TRBD1 (5 bases). The CDR3 extends over 14 amino acids. V was shortened by 0 bases and J by 4 bases, with 13 bases between the two germline ends. Germline V gene data show CDR1 as GTSNPN and CDR2 as SVGIG (reference sequence). In nucleotides, the CDR3 is TGTGCCTGGAGTGTATTTGGGGCCAAGTACGAGCAGTACTTC. Amino acid sequence: CAWSVFGAKYEQYF.

This clone has only one observation. The chain carries TRBV24-1 and TRBJ2-1; 12 nucleotides match TRBD2. The CDR3 is 17 amino acids. From germline, CDR1 is KGHDR and CDR2 SFDVKD. J was trimmed by 6 bases and V by 4 bases; bases with no gene match: 9. CDR3 protein: CATSDGIGLAGLNEQFF. DNA for the CDR3: TGTGCCACCAGTGACGGGATTGGACTAGCGGGGCTCAATGAGCAGTTCTTC.

The CDR3 is CASSRQGTGNQPQHF. As DNA, the CDR3 is TGTGCCAGCAGCCGGCAGGGTACGGGCAATCAGCCCCAGCATTTT. The chain is built from TRBV6-6 and TRBJ1-5; D might be TRBD1 (5 bases). The CDR3 is 15 amino acids. V was clipped by 6 bases and J by 2 bases, with 14 bases between them. Germline V gene sequence: CDR1 MNHNY, CDR2 SVGAGI (reference sequence).

The chain has TRBV9 and TRBJ2-1; D is ambiguous. The length of the CDR3 is 18 residues. Germline-derived CDR1 and CDR2 are SGDLS and YYNGEE. V lost 0 bases, J lost 4 bases, and 20 bases lay in between. CDR3 sequence (DNA): TGTGCCAGCAGCGTAGGGGTTGGGCAGCTTGGTGTGTACAATGAGCAGTTCTTC. It translates to CASSVGVGQLGVYNEQFF. Complete variable domain (other parts from reference TRBV9 and TRBJ2-1): DSGVTQTPKHLITATGQRVTLRCSPRSGDLSVYWYQQSLDQGLQFLIQYYNGEERAKGNILERFSAQQFPDLHSELNLSSLELGDSALYFCASSVGVGQLGVYNEQFFGPGTRLTVL.

The V gene is TRBV30, the J gene TRBJ1-1; D unclear. V was shortened by 3 bases and J by 1 base, with 9 bases between the two germline ends. Germline lookup yields CDR1 GTSNPN and CDR2 SVGIG (reference sequence). This CDR3 comprises 13 residues. CDR3 sequence reads: CAWRVSPNTEAFF. The CDR3 DNA reads as TGTGCCTGGAGGGTCAGTCCGAACACTGAAGCTTTCTTT.

The chain joins TRBV7-2 to TRBJ1-6; D not certain. The ends were cut back, 1 base at V and 6 bases at J, with 7 bases in the middle. The CDR3 totals 14 residues. CDR1 SGHTA and CDR2 FQGNSA come from the germline V gene. CDR3 protein: CASSLESTNSPLHF. In nucleotides, the CDR3 is TGTGCCAGCAGCTTAGAAAGCACTAATTCACCCCTCCACTTT.

The chain has TRBV7-2 and TRBJ2-1, with TRBD2 matching 8 bases. With V trimmed by 1 base and J by 4 bases, 9 bases remained unmatched. The CDR3 extends over 17 amino acids. Germline values: CDR1 SGHTA, CDR2 FQGNSA. The CDR3 sequence is CASSLGGLASGYNEQFF. The CDR3 nucleotides are TGTGCCAGCAGCTTAGGCGGCCTGGCTAGCGGGTACAATGAGCAGTTCTTC.

This chain uses TRBV19 with TRBJ1-2; D is uncertain. Germline V gene lookup returns CDR1 LNHDA and CDR2 SQIVND (reference sequence). This CDR3 comprises 14 residues. V shed 7 bases and J shed 4 bases, with 16 bases lying between them. CDR3: CASTVGSTGYGYTF. The CDR3 DNA reads TGTGCCAGTACCGTAGGGAGCACCGGCTATGGCTACACCTTC.

V is TRBV18 and J is TRBJ1-1; TRBD1 is a possible D gene (5 bases). The germline V gene has CDR1 KGHSH and CDR2 LQKENI. CDR3 length: 16 residues. Trimming shortened V by 4 bases and J by 4 bases, and 19 bases separated the two germline ends. This CDR3 is CASSRASATGGTEAFF. The CDR3 DNA is TGTGCCAGCTCACGAGCCTCGGCAACCGGGGGCACTGAAGCTTTCTTT.

The J gene is TRBJ2-7, the V gene TRBV7-9; unclear D gene. There are 14 residues in the CDR3. Germline V lookup: CDR1 SEHNR, CDR2 FQNEAQ (reference sequence). Trimming cost V 1 base and J 3 bases, with 10 bases left between them. CDR3: CASSLEVSSYEQYF. The CDR3 region has the DNA TGTGCCAGCAGCTTAGAGGTTAGCAGCTACGAGCAGTACTTC. Using reference TRBV7-9 and TRBJ2-7 for the parts outside the CDR3, the full variable domain is DTGVSQNPRHKITKRGQNVTFRCDPISEHNRLYWYRQTLGQGPEFLTYFQNEAQLEKSRLLSDRFSAERPKGSFSTLEIQRTEQGDSAMYLCASSLEVSSYEQYFGPGTRLTVT.

V gene TRBV7-3 combines with J gene TRBJ2-3; no clear D gene. CDR3 length: 14 amino acids. V was pared by 1 base and J by 2 bases, with 7 bases between. The germline gives CDR1 SGHTA, CDR2 FQGTGA. The CDR3 DNA follows: TGTGCCAGCAGCTTAAATAGTAACACAGATACGCAGTATTTT. Its protein product is CASSLNSNTDTQYF.

V gene TRBV20-1 combines with J gene TRBJ1-1, with D possibly TRBD1 on 6 matching bases. V lost 5 bases and J lost 8, with 12 bases in between. The CDR3 has 11 residues. CDR1 is DFQATT and CDR2 is SNEGSKA in the germline V gene (reference sequence). CDR3 amino acids: CSALQGLEAFF. In nucleotides, the CDR3 is TGCAGTGCTCTACAGGGTTTAGAAGCTTTCTTT.

The chain employs TRBV7-9 and TRBJ1-5, with 12 bases aligning to TRBD1. CDR1 SEHNR and CDR2 FQNEAQ come from the germline V gene (reference sequence). V trimming: 4 bases; J trimming: 6 bases; junction bases outside the gene matches: 4. The CDR3 length is 15 residues. CDR3 protein: CASSSGTGGLQPQHF. The CDR3 nucleotides are TGTGCCAGCAGCTCCGGGACAGGGGGCCTTCAGCCCCAGCATTTT. The full variable domain, completed using reference TRBV7-9 and TRBJ1-5, is DTGVSQNPRHKITKRGQNVTFRCDPISEHNRLYWYRQTLGQGPEFLTYFQNEAQLEKSRLLSDRFSAERPKGSFSTLEIQRTEQGDSAMYLCASSSGTGGLQPQHFGDGTRLSIL.

This rearrangement joins TRBV27 to TRBJ1-5; D might be TRBD1 (5 bases). V was shortened by 5 bases and J by 1 base, with 15 bases between the two germline ends. Germline loops: CDR1 MNHEY, CDR2 SMNVEV (reference sequence). This CDR3 contains 16 residues. The CDR3 loop reads CASSPRGTGSNQPQHF. The CDR3 nucleotides read TGTGCCAGCAGTCCACGGGGGACTGGGAGCAATCAGCCCCAGCATTTT.

The rearrangement links TRBV4-2 to TRBJ2-1; tentatively, D is TRBD1 (6 bases). The CDR3 loop spans 18 amino acids. Trimming stripped 3 bases from V and 0 bases from J, with 18 bases between. Looked up from germline, CDR1 is LGHNA and CDR2 is YNFKEQ. DNA of the CDR3: TGTGCCAGCAGCCAGGAATTTGTGGGGACAAGCTCCTACAATGAGCAGTTCTTC. Amino acids: CASSQEFVGTSSYNEQFF.

This clone was detected only once. V and J are TRBV27 and TRBJ2-5; possible D gene TRBD1, 6 bases. The germline V and J ends were trimmed by 3 bases and 5 bases, with 10 bases remaining between them. The CDR3 loop spans 13 amino acids. Germline loops: CDR1 MNHEY, CDR2 SMNVEV (reference sequence). In nucleotides, the CDR3 is TGTGCCAGCAGTTTTTTGGGGGCGGAGACCCAGTACTTC. It codes for CASSFLGAETQYF.

The chain joins TRBV10-3 to TRBJ2-3; TRBD2 might be the D (8 bases). V was cut by 6 bases and J by 6 bases, with 28 bases left in between. The CDR3 is made up of 18 amino acids. CDR1 and CDR2 (germline): ENHRY, SYGVKD. The CDR3: CAISSSTGAGTSMDTQYF. The CDR3, as DNA: TGTGCCATCAGCAGTTCAACAGGGGCCGGGACTAGTATGGATACGCAGTATTTT.

This clone appeared once. V and J are TRBV7-6 and TRBJ2-1; TRBD2 matches 7 bases. Germline V gene lookup returns CDR1 SGHVS and CDR2 FNYEAQ. There are 14 residues in the CDR3. After removal of 5 bases from V and 9 bases from J, the junction contained 10 bases not matched to a gene. CDR3 region: CASSPQWEGTEQFF. The DNA for the CDR3 is TGTGCCAGCAGCCCCCAATGGGAGGGCACTGAGCAGTTCTTC.

V usage is TRBV5-4 and J usage is TRBJ2-2; 9 positions match TRBD1. This CDR3 is 15 amino acids long. J was trimmed by 3 bases and V by 5 bases; bases with no gene match: 5. Germline V gene data show CDR1 as SGHNT and CDR2 as YYREEE (reference sequence). CDR3 bases: TGTGCCAGCAGGCTACAGGGGGCGGACACCGGGGAGCTGTTTTTT. This sequence encodes CASRLQGADTGELFF.

The chain has TRBV4-1 and TRBJ1-1, with a weak D call TRBD1 (5 bases). Germline V lookup: CDR1 MGHRA, CDR2 YSYEKL. The CDR3 runs 15 residues. With 2 bases removed from V and 2 bases from J, the gap between germline ends came to 12 bases. The CDR3 spells CASSQMLQVNTEAFF. CDR3 nucleotide sequence: TGCGCCAGCAGCCAAATGTTACAGGTAAACACTGAAGCTTTCTTT.

The chain carries TRBV9 and TRBJ1-4; D gene uncertain. CDR1 SGDLS and CDR2 YYNGEE come from the germline V gene. Trimming removed 7 bases at V and 6 bases at J, with 16 bases between. The CDR3 is 14 residues long. CDR3 in DNA: TGTGCCAGCGGGCTCGGTCTACTGGATGAAAAACTGTTTTTT. It yields the protein CASGLGLLDEKLFF.

J is TRBJ2-5 and V is TRBV4-3; 10 bases line up with TRBD2. CDR3 size: 16 residues. Germline CDR1 is LGHNA and CDR2 is YSLEER. Trimming removed 0 bases from V and 5 bases from J; junction bases left unmatched: 6. CDR3: CASSQDSGRFSETQYF. CDR3 DNA: TGCGCCAGCAGCCAAGATAGCGGGAGGTTTTCGGAGACCCAGTACTTC.

Written as DNA, the CDR3 is TGTGCCAGCAGCTTAAGTCGGTTAACTAGCACAGATACGCAGTATTTT. This codes for CASSLSRLTSTDTQYF. The chain carries TRBV7-8 and TRBJ2-3; no clear D gene. V was shortened by 2 bases and J by 0 bases, with 12 bases between the two germline ends. There are 16 residues in the CDR3. Germline V gene data show CDR1 as SGHVS and CDR2 as FQNEAQ.

This clone was observed a few times. CDR3: CASRPTGGEQFF. For the CDR3, the DNA is TGTGCCAGCAGACCTACAGGGGGCGAGCAGTTCTTC. V and J are TRBV6-2 or TRBV6-3 and TRBJ2-1; 9 nucleotides match TRBD1. V was clipped by 6 bases and J by 10 bases; unmatched bases: 4. Per germline, CDR1 MNHEY and CDR2 SVGEGT. The CDR3 spans 12 residues.

V is TRBV14 and J is TRBJ1-2, with 9 positions matching TRBD1. The V gene end was trimmed by 4 bases and the J gene end by 1 base; junction bases not matched to a gene: 4. The CDR3 has 15 residues. Germline V CDR1 and CDR2: SGHDN, FVKESK. The CDR3 is CASSRGQGYNYGYTF. The DNA of the CDR3 is TGTGCCAGCAGCCGGGGACAGGGATATAACTATGGCTACACCTTC.

This chain links TRBV5-4 with TRBJ2-1, with TRBD2 matching 8 bases. With 1 base clipped from V and 1 base from J, the junction kept 7 bases outside the gene matches. The length of the CDR3 is 17 residues. Germline V gene sequence: CDR1 SGHNT, CDR2 YYREEE (reference sequence). The CDR3 DNA sequence: TGTGCCAGCAGCTTGCCCAGCGGGAGAACGTCCTACAATGAGCAGTTCTTC. It translates to CASSLPSGRTSYNEQFF.

The rearrangement links TRBV4-2 to TRBJ1-2; the D gene is possibly TRBD1 (6 bases). The germline V and J ends were trimmed by 2 bases and 5 bases, with 18 bases remaining between them. This CDR3 comprises 16 residues. Germline V gene sequence: CDR1 LGHNA, CDR2 YNFKEQ. The CDR3 bases are TGTGCCAGCAGCCAATCCATACGGACAGACTCATATGGCTACACCTTC. As protein: CASSQSIRTDSYGYTF.

The chain carries TRBV4-3 and TRBJ1-6; perhaps TRBD1 as D (5 bases). Trimming removed 0 bases at V and 9 bases at J, with 6 bases between. The germline gives CDR1 LGHNA, CDR2 YSLEER. The CDR3 extends over 13 amino acids. The CDR3 region is CASSQERGSPLHF. The DNA of the CDR3 is TGCGCCAGCAGCCAAGAAAGGGGTTCACCCCTCCACTTT.

The chain joins TRBV7-9 to TRBJ2-1; D may be TRBD2 (6 bases). CDR3 length: 16 amino acids. The V end lost 5 bases, the J end lost 0 bases, and 14 bases lay between the germline ends. Germline V gives CDR1 SEHNR, CDR2 FQNEAQ (reference sequence). CDR3 bases: TGTGCCAGCAGCGAACCGGGACTTGCCTCCTACAATGAGCAGTTCTTC. Protein sequence: CASSEPGLASYNEQFF.

This chain connects TRBV6-2 or TRBV6-3 to TRBJ2-1, with D uncertain. V was shortened by 5 bases and J by 2 bases, with 13 bases between the two germline ends. CDR1 and CDR2 from the germline V gene are MNHEY and SVGEGT. There are 15 residues in the CDR3. The chain's CDR3 is CASSAQAPTYNEQFF. The CDR3 bases are TGTGCCAGCAGTGCGCAAGCCCCTACCTACAATGAGCAGTTCTTC.